The source of this T cell receptor beta chain is a study of pediatric ulcerative colitis. Findings and limits, study-wide: A couple of rectal CDR3 clonotypes occurred in all ulcerative colitis patients.

Clones were sequenced by immunoSEQ multiplex PCR, and TCRdb holds only the in-frame ones, with some missing. The table shows under 45,000 clones, with less than 90% occurring only once. In this sample, this clone turned up a few times. The target antigen is unknown. This CDR3 region has 16 residues. V was pared by 6 bases and J by 3 bases, with 21 bases between. Germline values: CDR1 SEHNR, CDR2 FQNEAQ (reference sequence). The sequencing input was blood. The receptor was isolated from a girl aged 5 to 17 with moderate ulcerative colitis. The chain carries TRBV7-9 and TRBJ2-7; either TRBD1 or TRBD2 may supply D (7 bases each). The CDR3 sequence is CASSKGGGQGDYEQYF. CDR3 bases: TGTGCCAGCAGTAAAGGCGGGGGCCAGGGGGACTACGAGCAGTACTTC.